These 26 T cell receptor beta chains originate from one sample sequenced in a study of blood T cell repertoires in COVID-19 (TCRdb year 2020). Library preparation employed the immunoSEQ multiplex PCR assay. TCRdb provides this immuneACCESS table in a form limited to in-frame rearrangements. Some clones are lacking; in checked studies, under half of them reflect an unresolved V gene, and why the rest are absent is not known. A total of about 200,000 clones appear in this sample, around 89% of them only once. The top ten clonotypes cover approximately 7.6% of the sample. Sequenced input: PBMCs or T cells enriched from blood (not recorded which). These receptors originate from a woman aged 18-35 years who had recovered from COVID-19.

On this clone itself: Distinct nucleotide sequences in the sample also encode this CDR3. The CDR3 reads CSAAENYGYTF. The CDR3 DNA reads TGCAGTGCCGCGGAGAACTATGGCTACACCTTC. The chain joins TRBV20-1 to TRBJ1-2; D unclear. With 6 bases removed from V and 2 bases from J, the gap between germline ends came to 7 bases. The CDR3 runs to 11 residues. Germline CDR1 reads DFQATT; CDR2 reads SNEGSKA (reference sequence).

Here the CDR3 DNA reads TGTGCCTGGAGAGGACAGGGTGGAACCGGGGAGCTGTTTTTT. Translating gives CAWRGQGGTGELFF. This chain connects TRBV30 to TRBJ2-2; 8 bases map to TRBD1. From germline, CDR1 is GTSNPN and CDR2 SVGIG (reference sequence). The J segment lost 5 bases and the V segment lost 3 bases, leaving 5 bases of the junction unmatched. This CDR3 comprises 14 residues.

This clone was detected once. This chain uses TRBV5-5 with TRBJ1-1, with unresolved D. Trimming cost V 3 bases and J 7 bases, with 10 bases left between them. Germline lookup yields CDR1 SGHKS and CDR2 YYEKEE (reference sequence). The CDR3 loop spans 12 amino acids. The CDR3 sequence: CASSSDLGEAFF. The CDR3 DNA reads TGTGCCAGCAGCTCTGACCTAGGTGAAGCTTTCTTT.

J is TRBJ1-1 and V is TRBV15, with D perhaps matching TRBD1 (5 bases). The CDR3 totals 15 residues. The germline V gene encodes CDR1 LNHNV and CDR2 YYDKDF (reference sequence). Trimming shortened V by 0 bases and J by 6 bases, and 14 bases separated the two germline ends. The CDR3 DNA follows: TGTGCCACCAGCAGAGATAATAAGGGGCCGGCTGAAGCTTTCTTT. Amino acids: CATSRDNKGPAEAFF.

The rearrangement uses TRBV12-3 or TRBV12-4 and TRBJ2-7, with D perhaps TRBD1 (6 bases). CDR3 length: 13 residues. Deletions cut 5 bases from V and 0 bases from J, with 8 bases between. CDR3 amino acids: CASSPGHSYEQYF. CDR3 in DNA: TGTGCCAGCAGTCCGGGACACTCCTACGAGCAGTACTTC.

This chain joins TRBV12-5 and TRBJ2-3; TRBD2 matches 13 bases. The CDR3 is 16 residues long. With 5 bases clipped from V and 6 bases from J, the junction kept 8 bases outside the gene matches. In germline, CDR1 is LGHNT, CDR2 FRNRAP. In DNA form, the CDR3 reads TGTGCTAGTGGTGGGACTAGCGGGGCCCTGCCGGATACGCAGTATTTT. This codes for CASGGTSGALPDTQYF.

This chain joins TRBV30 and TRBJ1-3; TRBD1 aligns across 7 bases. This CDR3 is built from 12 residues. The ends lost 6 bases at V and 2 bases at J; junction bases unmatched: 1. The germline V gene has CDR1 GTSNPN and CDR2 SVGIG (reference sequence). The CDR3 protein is CACGTAGNTIYF. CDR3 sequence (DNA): TGTGCCTGCGGGACAGCTGGAAACACCATATATTTT.

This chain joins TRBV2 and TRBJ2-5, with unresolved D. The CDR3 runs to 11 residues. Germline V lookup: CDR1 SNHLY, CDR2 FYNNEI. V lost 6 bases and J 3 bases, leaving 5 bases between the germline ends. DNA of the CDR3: TGTGCCAGCAGCCTAAAAGAGACCCAGTACTTC. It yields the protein CASSLKETQYF.

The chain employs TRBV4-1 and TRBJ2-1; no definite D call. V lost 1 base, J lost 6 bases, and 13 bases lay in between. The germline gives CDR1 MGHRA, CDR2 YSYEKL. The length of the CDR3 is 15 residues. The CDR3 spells CASSQGSNYFNEQFF. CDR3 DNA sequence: TGCGCCAGCAGCCAAGGGAGCAACTACTTCAATGAGCAGTTCTTC.

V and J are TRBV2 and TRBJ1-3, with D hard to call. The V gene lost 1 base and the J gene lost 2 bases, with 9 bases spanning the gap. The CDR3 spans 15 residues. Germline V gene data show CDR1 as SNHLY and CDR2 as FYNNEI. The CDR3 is CASSEVRGTGNTIYF. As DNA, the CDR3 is TGTGCCAGCAGTGAAGTTAGAGGAACTGGAAACACCATATATTTT.

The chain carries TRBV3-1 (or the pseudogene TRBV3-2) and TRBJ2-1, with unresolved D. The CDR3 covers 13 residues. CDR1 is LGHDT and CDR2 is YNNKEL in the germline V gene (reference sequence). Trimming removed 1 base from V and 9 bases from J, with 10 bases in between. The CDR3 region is CASSQVIAGEQFF. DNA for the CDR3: TGTGCCAGCAGCCAAGTGATAGCCGGTGAGCAGTTCTTC.

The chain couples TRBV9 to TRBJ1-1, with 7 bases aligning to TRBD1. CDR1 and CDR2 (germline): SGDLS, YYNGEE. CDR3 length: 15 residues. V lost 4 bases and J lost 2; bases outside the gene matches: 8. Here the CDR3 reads CASSSRTGLNTEAFF. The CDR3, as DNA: TGTGCCAGCAGCTCCAGGACAGGACTTAACACTGAAGCTTTCTTT.

The chain's CDR3 is CSVRGSSQRNLNTEAFF. CDR3 nucleotide sequence: TGCAGCGTTAGAGGGAGTTCCCAACGGAACTTGAACACTGAAGCTTTCTTT. The chain is built from TRBV29-1 and TRBJ1-1; D unresolved. This CDR3 spans 17 amino acids. The V and J ends lost 5 bases and 0 bases respectively, with 22 bases between them. From germline, CDR1 is SQVTM and CDR2 ANQGSEA.

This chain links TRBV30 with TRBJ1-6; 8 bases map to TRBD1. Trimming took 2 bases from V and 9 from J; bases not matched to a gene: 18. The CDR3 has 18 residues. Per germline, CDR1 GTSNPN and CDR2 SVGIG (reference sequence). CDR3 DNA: TGTGCCTGGAGTCGGAACAGGGGGTTAAATGGAATTCGTTCACCCCTCCACTTT. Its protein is CAWSRNRGLNGIRSPLHF.

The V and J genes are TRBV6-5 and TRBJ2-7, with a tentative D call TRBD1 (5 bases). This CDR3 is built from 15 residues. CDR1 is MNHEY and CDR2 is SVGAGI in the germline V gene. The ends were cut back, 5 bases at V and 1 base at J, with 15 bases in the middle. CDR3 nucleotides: TGTGCCAGCAGTACCAGGGTACGCGTATCCTACGAGCAGTACTTC. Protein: CASSTRVRVSYEQYF.

CDR3 sequence (DNA): TGTGCCAGCAGTGAACCGCGGATTTTAAACACTGAAGCTTTCTTT. This sequence encodes CASSEPRILNTEAFF. V usage is TRBV6-1 and J usage is TRBJ1-1, with unresolved D. Germline V gives CDR1 MNHNS, CDR2 SASEGT. The V and J ends lost 2 bases and 2 bases respectively, with 12 bases between them. This CDR3 has 15 residues.

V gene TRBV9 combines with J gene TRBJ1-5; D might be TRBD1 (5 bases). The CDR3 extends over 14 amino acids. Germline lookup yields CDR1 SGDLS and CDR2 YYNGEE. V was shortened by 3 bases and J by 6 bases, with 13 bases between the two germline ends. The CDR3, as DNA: TGTGCCAGCAGCGCTGTCAGGGATGGTCAGCCCCAGCATTTT. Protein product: CASSAVRDGQPQHF.

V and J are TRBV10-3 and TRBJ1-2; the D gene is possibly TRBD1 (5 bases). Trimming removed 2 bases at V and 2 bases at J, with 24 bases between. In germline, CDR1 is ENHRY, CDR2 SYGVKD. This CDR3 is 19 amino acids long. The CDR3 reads CAISEPLDISIGFNYGYTF. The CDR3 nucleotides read TGTGCCATCAGTGAGCCATTGGACATAAGCATAGGGTTCAACTATGGCTACACCTTC.

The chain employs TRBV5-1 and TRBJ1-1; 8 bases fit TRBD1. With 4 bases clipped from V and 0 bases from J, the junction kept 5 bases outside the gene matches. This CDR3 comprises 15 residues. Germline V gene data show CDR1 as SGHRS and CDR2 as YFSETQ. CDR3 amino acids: CASSGGQGLNTEAFF. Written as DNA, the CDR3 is TGCGCCAGCAGCGGTGGACAGGGCTTGAACACTGAAGCTTTCTTT.

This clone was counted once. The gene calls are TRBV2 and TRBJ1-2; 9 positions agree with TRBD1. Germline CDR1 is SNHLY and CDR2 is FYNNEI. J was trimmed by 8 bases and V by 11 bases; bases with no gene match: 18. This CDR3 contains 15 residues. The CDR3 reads CAGGGRDRVSYGYTF. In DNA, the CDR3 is TGTGCCGGAGGGGGGCGGGACAGGGTTAGCTACGGCTACACCTTC.

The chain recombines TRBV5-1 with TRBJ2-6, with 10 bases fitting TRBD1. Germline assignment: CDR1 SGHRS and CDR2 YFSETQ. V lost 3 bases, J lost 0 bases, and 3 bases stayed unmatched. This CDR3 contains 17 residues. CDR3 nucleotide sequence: TGCGCCAGCAGCTCCGGGACAGGGGCCTCTGGGGCCAACGTCCTGACTTTC. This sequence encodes CASSSGTGASGANVLTF.

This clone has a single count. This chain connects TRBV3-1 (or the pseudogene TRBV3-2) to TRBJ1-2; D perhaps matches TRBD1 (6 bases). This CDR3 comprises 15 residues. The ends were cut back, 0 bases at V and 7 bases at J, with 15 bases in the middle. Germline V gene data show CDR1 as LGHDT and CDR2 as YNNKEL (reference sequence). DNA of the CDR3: TGTGCCAGCAGCCAAGAAGGGGGAGCCAGCTTTGGCTACACCTTC. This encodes CASSQEGGASFGYTF.

CDR3 bases: TGTGCCAGCAGCCAAGGTCTCCCAGGGGCTGGAAACACCATATATTTT. It encodes CASSQGLPGAGNTIYF. The chain couples TRBV3-1 (or the pseudogene TRBV3-2) to TRBJ1-3; tentatively, D is TRBD1 (6 bases). Germline CDR1 and CDR2: LGHDT and YNNKEL (reference sequence). The CDR3 covers 16 residues. V shed 1 base and J shed 2 bases, with 12 bases lying between them.

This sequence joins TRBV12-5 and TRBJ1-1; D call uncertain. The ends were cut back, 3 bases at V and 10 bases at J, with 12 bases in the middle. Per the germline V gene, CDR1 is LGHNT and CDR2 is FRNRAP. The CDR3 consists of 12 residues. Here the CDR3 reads CASGLSKTLAFF. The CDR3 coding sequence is TGTGCTAGTGGTTTATCCAAGACACTAGCTTTCTTT.

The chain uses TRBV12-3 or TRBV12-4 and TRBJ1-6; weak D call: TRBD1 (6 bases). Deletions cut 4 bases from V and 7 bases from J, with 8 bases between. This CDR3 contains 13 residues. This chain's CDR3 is CASSWGQNSPLHF. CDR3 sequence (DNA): TGTGCCAGCAGTTGGGGACAAAATTCACCCCTCCACTTT.

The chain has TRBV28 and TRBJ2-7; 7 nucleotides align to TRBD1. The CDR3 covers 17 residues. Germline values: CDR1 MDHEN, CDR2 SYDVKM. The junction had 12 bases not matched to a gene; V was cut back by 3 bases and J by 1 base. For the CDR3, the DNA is TGTGCCAGCAGTTTCCCCCAGACAGGGAAGACTTCCTACGAGCAGTACTTC. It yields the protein CASSFPQTGKTSYEQYF. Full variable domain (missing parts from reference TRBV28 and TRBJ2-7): DVKVTQSSRYLVKRTGEKVFLECVQDMDHENMFWYRQDPGLGLRLIYFSYDVKMKEKGDIPEGYSVSREKKERFSLILESASTNQTSMYLCASSFPQTGKTSYEQYFGPGTRLTVT.